Presented here are 7 T cell receptor beta chains from one specimen sequenced in a study of PD-L1 blockade in urothelial cancer. Some clones are missing from TCRdb's copy, which holds only in-frame ones; the method was immunoSEQ multiplex PCR. Here the sample spans 95,000 to 130,000 clones, roughly 91% being singletons. Time point reported: peripheral blood 6 weeks after treatment start. The sample was PBMCs, taken around atezolizumab (anti-PD-L1) treatment. These receptors originate from a man in his fifties or sixties with urothelial cancer.

The chain uses TRBV5-1 and TRBJ1-2; 7 nucleotides match TRBD1. Germline CDR1 and CDR2: SGHRS and YFSETQ. The CDR3 sequence is 15 residues long. With V trimmed by 4 bases and J by 3 bases, 9 bases remained unmatched. CDR3 nucleotides: TGCGCCAGCAGCCTTCTAGGGGGCTGGGACTATGGCTACACCTTC. It translates to CASSLLGGWDYGYTF.

This clone showed up just a few times. The chain is built from TRBV7-9 and TRBJ2-5, with 7 bases identical to TRBD2. The CDR3 contains 13 residues. Germline loops: CDR1 SEHNR, CDR2 FQNEAQ (reference sequence). The J segment lost 5 bases and the V segment lost 1 base, leaving 1 base of the junction unmatched. The CDR3 nucleotides read TGTGCCAGCAGCTTAGTGGGGGGGGAGACCCAGTACTTC. Translating gives CASSLVGGETQYF.

This clone has a handful of counts. V and J are TRBV2 and TRBJ2-5, with TRBD1 identical over 9 bases. The CDR3 is made up of 14 amino acids. CDR1 is SNHLY, CDR2 FYNNEI, per germline. Trimming removed 4 bases from V and 5 bases from J; junction bases left unmatched: 5. The CDR3 sequence is CASSVGTGRETQYF. The CDR3 DNA sequence: TGTGCCAGCAGTGTAGGGACAGGGAGGGAGACCCAGTACTTC. Variable domain in full (rest from reference TRBV2 and TRBJ2-5): EPEVTQTPSHQVTQMGQEVILRCVPISNHLYFYWYRQILGQKVEFLVSFYNNEISEKSEIFDDQFSVERPDGSNFTLKIRSTKLEDSAMYFCASSVGTGRETQYFGPGTRLLVL.

CDR3 coding DNA: TGCGCCAGCAGTTGGGGGGGGACTAGCGCCTCTGACAATGAGCAGTTCTTC. Amino acids: CASSWGGTSASDNEQFF. The chain has TRBV5-1 and TRBJ2-1, with 10 bases lining up with TRBD2. The CDR3 is made up of 17 amino acids. Trimming took 5 bases from V and 5 from J; bases not matched to a gene: 13. Germline lookup yields CDR1 SGHRS and CDR2 YFSETQ.

The chain recombines TRBV7-2 with TRBJ2-1; D gene uncertain. The CDR3 extends over 15 amino acids. Per germline, CDR1 SGHTA and CDR2 FQGNSA. V was shortened by 3 bases and J by 0 bases, with 9 bases between the two germline ends. The CDR3 region is CASSFDLSSYNEQFF. CDR3 bases: TGTGCCAGCAGCTTTGACTTGAGCTCCTACAATGAGCAGTTCTTC.

This chain joins TRBV6-5 and TRBJ2-7; D perhaps matches TRBD2 (5 bases). Germline lookup yields CDR1 MNHEY and CDR2 SVGAGI. The V and J ends lost 2 bases and 5 bases respectively, with 10 bases between them. The CDR3 length is 13 residues. CDR3 in amino acids: CASSYGGLHEQYF. In DNA form, the CDR3 reads TGTGCCAGCAGTTACGGCGGGCTCCACGAGCAGTACTTC.

V gene TRBV19 combines with J gene TRBJ2-1; D not certain. Germline assignment: CDR1 LNHDA and CDR2 SQIVND (reference sequence). Trimming removed 6 bases at V and 5 bases at J, with 8 bases between. This CDR3 comprises 12 residues. CDR3 loop: CASRTTNNEQFF. The CDR3 DNA reads as TGTGCCAGTAGGACGACAAACAATGAGCAGTTCTTC. Based on the CDR3 plus reference TRBV19 and TRBJ2-1, the full variable domain is DGGITQSPKYLFRKEGQNVTLSCEQNLNHDAMYWYRQDPGQGLRLIYYSQIVNDFQKGDIAEGYSVSREKKESFPLTVTSAQKNPTAFYLCASRTTNNEQFFGPGTRLTVL.